The rows below give T cell receptor beta chains drawn from one sample of a study of CD8+CD57+ T cells in acquired aplastic anemia. TCRdb ran MiXCR on the reads and lists one entry per CDR3 protein. Of around 200,000 distinct CDR3 sequences listed, 60% to 65% are singletons. The specimen sequenced was sorted CD4+, CD8+, or CD8+CD57+ T cells (not recorded which) from PBMCs. Every receptor here comes from a human donor in good health. Each CDR3 is given with its conserved first and last residue. A D gene is named only where the DNA matches it firmly. Clone sizes are given selectively: once, few, many, or a class where the clone is expanded.

abundance: NA
v_gene: TRBV7-9
d_gene: TRBD2
j_gene: TRBJ2-5
CDR3nt: TGTGCCAGCAGCTTAACCTCCGCGGGGGGGGTGGCCCAGTACTTC
CDR3aa: CASSLTSAGGVAQYF

abundance: many
v_gene: TRBV7-8
d_gene: NA
j_gene: TRBJ2-5
CDR3nt: TGTGCCAGCAGCGCGTCGAGAGTAGAGACCCAGTACTTC
CDR3aa: CASSASRVETQYF

abundance: NA
v_gene: TRBV7-8
d_gene: NA
j_gene: TRBJ2-1
CDR3nt: TGTGCCAGCAGCCTGGCCTTACGCAATGAGCAGTTCTTC
CDR3aa: CASSLALRNEQFF

abundance: NA
v_gene: TRBV6-5
d_gene: TRBD1
j_gene: TRBJ2-5
CDR3nt: TGTGCCAGGCGACAGGGATCGGGGATTTCATTC
CDR3aa: CARRQGSGISF

abundance: many
v_gene: TRBV6-4
d_gene: NA
j_gene: TRBJ1-4
CDR3nt: TGTGCCAGCACCCTACATGAAAGACTGTTTTTT
CDR3aa: CASTLHERLFF

abundance: once
v_gene: TRBV20-1
d_gene: NA
j_gene: TRBJ1-2
CDR3nt: TGCAGTGGGGACCCCGGAACCGGCTACACCTTC
CDR3aa: CSGDPGTGYTF

abundance: NA
v_gene: TRBV7-9
d_gene: NA
j_gene: TRBJ2-5
CDR3nt: TGTGCCAGCAGCCCAGCCGCACAAGAGACCCAGTACTTC
CDR3aa: CASSPAAQETQYF

abundance: many
v_gene: TRBV5-1
d_gene: NA
j_gene: TRBJ1-1
CDR3nt: TGCGCCAGCAGCTTGATATCTCCGGGTGAAGCTTTCTTT
CDR3aa: CASSLISPGEAFF

abundance: NA
v_gene: TRBV7-6
d_gene: NA
j_gene: TRBJ1-2
CDR3nt: TGTGCCAGCAGCTTAGTCGCGGCCGGGAGAGCAGGCTACACCTTC
CDR3aa: CASSLVAAGRAGYTF

abundance: NA
v_gene: TRBV7-6
d_gene: NA
j_gene: TRBJ2-6
CDR3nt: TGTGCCAGCAGCTTAGCGTTTTGGGGGGGGGCCAACGTCCTGACTTTC
CDR3aa: CASSLAFWGGANVLTF

abundance: NA
v_gene: TRBV7-2
d_gene: TRBD2
j_gene: TRBJ2-1
CDR3nt: TGTGCCAGCGTTGGGGATACTAGCGGGAGGGCCTCGTCCTATGAGCAGTTCTTC
CDR3aa: CASVGDTSGRASSYEQFF

abundance: many
v_gene: TRBV6-1
d_gene: TRBD2
j_gene: TRBJ2-2
CDR3nt: TGTGCCAGCAGAGGACTAGCGGGAGGGTACACCGGGGAGCTGTTTTTT
CDR3aa: CASRGLAGGYTGELFF

abundance: many
v_gene: TRBV2
d_gene: TRBD1
j_gene: TRBJ1-1
CDR3nt: TGTGCCAGCAGTGAAGACAGGGGTTTCCAAATGAACACTGAAGCTTTCTTT
CDR3aa: CASSEDRGFQMNTEAFF

abundance: once
v_gene: TRBV5-4
d_gene: NA
j_gene: TRBJ1-2
CDR3nt: TGTGCCAGCTCCAGGCAGGGGTTGGACTATGGCTACACCTTC
CDR3aa: CASSRQGLDYGYTF

abundance: NA
v_gene: TRBV20-1
d_gene: TRBD2
j_gene: TRBJ2-6
CDR3nt: TGCAGTGCTTCCACCGCTCCGGGACTAGCGGGGGAATATGGGGCCAACGTCCTGACTTTC
CDR3aa: CSASTAPGLAGEYGANVLTF

abundance: NA
v_gene: TRBV5-1
d_gene: NA
j_gene: TRBJ1-2
CDR3nt: TGCGCCAGCAGCTCCGCCGGAATCTATGGCTACACCTTC
CDR3aa: CASSSAGIYGYTF

abundance: NA
v_gene: TRBV2
d_gene: NA
j_gene: TRBJ1-2
CDR3nt: TGTGCCAGCGAAACTAACTATGGCTACACCTTC
CDR3aa: CASETNYGYTF

abundance: many
v_gene: TRBV9
d_gene: NA
j_gene: TRBJ2-3
CDR3nt: TGTGCCAGCGGGGGAGAGTTAGATACGCAGTATTTT
CDR3aa: CASGGELDTQYF

abundance: many
v_gene: TRBV6-5
d_gene: TRBD1
j_gene: TRBJ2-7
CDR3nt: TGTGCCAGCAGTTTAGTCGGACAGGGCTACGAGCAGTACTTC
CDR3aa: CASSLVGQGYEQYF

abundance: NA
v_gene: TRBV10-3
d_gene: NA
j_gene: TRBJ1-6
CDR3nt: TGTGCCATCAGTGAGCAGGGGTACAATTCACCCCTCCACTTT
CDR3aa: CAISEQGYNSPLHF

abundance: NA
v_gene: TRBV20-1
d_gene: NA
j_gene: TRBJ1-5
CDR3nt: TGCAGTGCTAGTCCCCACCAGAGTCAGCCCCAGCATTTT
CDR3aa: CSASPHQSQPQHF

abundance: NA
v_gene: TRBV19
d_gene: TRBD1
j_gene: TRBJ1-2
CDR3nt: TGTGCCAGTAGTATGGGCAGGGGGGGGAACTATGGCTACACCTTC
CDR3aa: CASSMGRGGNYGYTF

abundance: NA
v_gene: TRBV10-3
d_gene: NA
j_gene: TRBJ1-2
CDR3nt: TGTGCCATCGGCAGGGGTAGTGGCTACACCTTC
CDR3aa: CAIGRGSGYTF

abundance: few
v_gene: TRBV2
d_gene: TRBD1
j_gene: TRBJ1-1
CDR3nt: TGTGCCAGCAGCTCACAGGGGGCACGGACTGAAGCTTTCTTT
CDR3aa: CASSSQGARTEAFF

abundance: few
v_gene: TRBV6-5
d_gene: TRBD2
j_gene: TRBJ2-3
CDR3nt: TGTGCCAGCAGTCGACTAGCGGGAGGGCCAAGTGAGCAGTATTTT
CDR3aa: CASSRLAGGPSEQYF

abundance: NA
v_gene: TRBV7-9
d_gene: TRBD1
j_gene: TRBJ2-7
CDR3nt: TGTGCCAGCAGCTATCCCGGGACAGGGGTGGACGAGCAGTACTTC
CDR3aa: CASSYPGTGVDEQYF

abundance: NA
v_gene: TRBV12-3/TRBV12-4
d_gene: NA
j_gene: TRBJ1-1
CDR3nt: TGTGCCAGCAGTTGGGCGGGGGGGGAGGAGAGCACTGAAGCTTTCTTT
CDR3aa: CASSWAGGEESTEAFF

abundance: few
v_gene: TRBV7-7
d_gene: NA
j_gene: TRBJ2-2
CDR3nt: TGTGCCAGCAGCTCGATCACCGGGGAGCTGTTTTTT
CDR3aa: CASSSITGELFF

abundance: NA
v_gene: TRBV6-1
d_gene: NA
j_gene: TRBJ2-5
CDR3nt: TGTGCCAGCAGTGTGACACTTAGGGAGGAAGAGACCCAGTACTTC
CDR3aa: CASSVTLREEETQYF

abundance: NA
v_gene: TRBV6-5
d_gene: NA
j_gene: TRBJ2-6
CDR3nt: TGTGCCAGCAGTTACAGGACAGGGGCCAACGTCCTGACTTTC
CDR3aa: CASSYRTGANVLTF

abundance: NA
v_gene: TRBV7-6
d_gene: TRBD2
j_gene: TRBJ2-3
CDR3nt: TGTGCCAGCAGCTTATTCAGGGCTAGCGGGAGAGATTACAATGAGCAGTATTTT
CDR3aa: CASSLFRASGRDYNEQYF

abundance: NA
v_gene: TRBV15
d_gene: NA
j_gene: TRBJ2-3
CDR3nt: TGTGCCAGCAGCTTCCGGGACAGCACAGATACGCAGTATTTT
CDR3aa: CASSFRDSTDTQYF

abundance: NA
v_gene: TRBV29-1
d_gene: NA
j_gene: TRBJ1-2
CDR3nt: TGCAGCGTTGGGGGCAAGGGGGTCGGCTACACCTTC
CDR3aa: CSVGGKGVGYTF

abundance: NA
v_gene: TRBV5-1
d_gene: NA
j_gene: TRBJ2-7
CDR3nt: TGCGCCAGCAGCCCGGGACGACATAAGGACGAGCAGTACTTC
CDR3aa: CASSPGRHKDEQYF

abundance: NA
v_gene: TRBV5-1
d_gene: NA
j_gene: TRBJ2-3
CDR3nt: TGCGCCAGCAGCTTGGTTGATCCTAGCACAGATACGCAGTATTTT
CDR3aa: CASSLVDPSTDTQYF

abundance: NA
v_gene: TRBV10-3
d_gene: NA
j_gene: TRBJ1-1
CDR3nt: TGTGCCATCAGGGACGGGAGGTACACTGAAGCTTTCTTT
CDR3aa: CAIRDGRYTEAFF

abundance: NA
v_gene: TRBV5-4
d_gene: NA
j_gene: TRBJ2-7
CDR3nt: TGTGCCAGCAGCTCGGCTAGGCCAGCCTACGAGCAGTACTTC
CDR3aa: CASSSARPAYEQYF

abundance: NA
v_gene: TRBV20-1
d_gene: TRBD1
j_gene: TRBJ1-1
CDR3nt: TGCAGTGCACCGGACAGGGCCGAGAACACTGAAGCTTTCTTT
CDR3aa: CSAPDRAENTEAFF

abundance: NA
v_gene: TRBV10-3
d_gene: TRBD1
j_gene: TRBJ1-4
CDR3nt: TGTGCCATCAGTGCGCGACAGGGGAGTGACGAACTGTTTTTT
CDR3aa: CAISARQGSDELFF

abundance: NA
v_gene: TRBV30
d_gene: TRBD1
j_gene: TRBJ1-1
CDR3nt: TGTGCCTGGAGTTGGACAGGTTTAAACACTGAAGCTTTCTTT
CDR3aa: CAWSWTGLNTEAFF

abundance: many
v_gene: TRBV12-3/TRBV12-4
d_gene: NA
j_gene: TRBJ2-3
CDR3nt: TGTGCATCGTCATCAGGTACGCAGTATTTT
CDR3aa: CASSSGTQYF

abundance: once
v_gene: TRBV7-9
d_gene: NA
j_gene: TRBJ1-2
CDR3nt: TGTGCCAGCAGCTTAGGTGCGCGCCCGGGTGGCTACACCTTC
CDR3aa: CASSLGARPGGYTF

abundance: NA
v_gene: TRBV20-1
d_gene: TRBD2
j_gene: TRBJ2-7
CDR3nt: TGCAGTGCCCGAGAGTCAGCGGGACCCTACGAGCAGTACTTC
CDR3aa: CSARESAGPYEQYF

abundance: NA
v_gene: TRBV20-1
d_gene: TRBD2
j_gene: TRBJ2-3
CDR3nt: TGCAGTGGGGTTGGGACTAGCGGGTTAGATACGCAGTATTTT
CDR3aa: CSGVGTSGLDTQYF

abundance: NA
v_gene: TRBV7-6
d_gene: NA
j_gene: TRBJ2-2
CDR3nt: TGTGCCAGCAGCTTATCTGAGACTAGGGGCGGGGAGCTGTTTTTT
CDR3aa: CASSLSETRGGELFF

abundance: NA
v_gene: TRBV29-1
d_gene: TRBD1
j_gene: TRBJ1-1
CDR3nt: TGCAGCGCAAAACGAGGGACAGAGAACACTGAAGCTTTCTTT
CDR3aa: CSAKRGTENTEAFF

abundance: NA
v_gene: TRBV19
d_gene: TRBD2
j_gene: TRBJ2-1
CDR3nt: TGTGCCAGTACCCAAGAGGTAGCGGGAGCTACTTACAATGAGCAGTTCTTC
CDR3aa: CASTQEVAGATYNEQFF

abundance: NA
v_gene: TRBV20-1
d_gene: TRBD1
j_gene: TRBJ1-1
CDR3nt: TGCAGTGCTAGAGCTCAGGGGGCCCTGAACACTGAAGCTTTCTTT
CDR3aa: CSARAQGALNTEAFF

abundance: many
v_gene: TRBV4-1
d_gene: TRBD1
j_gene: TRBJ2-7
CDR3nt: TGCGCCAGCAGCCAAGCCTCGACAGGGAACTCCTACGAGCAGTACTTC
CDR3aa: CASSQASTGNSYEQYF

abundance: NA
v_gene: TRBV7-2
d_gene: TRBD2
j_gene: TRBJ2-3
CDR3nt: TGTGCCAGCAGCTTTCCCGGGTCTAGCGGGGAGGCTTATACAGATACGCAGTATTTT
CDR3aa: CASSFPGSSGEAYTDTQYF

abundance: many
v_gene: TRBV11-2
d_gene: NA
j_gene: TRBJ2-1
CDR3nt: TGTGCCAGCAGCCTCGCCGTCGAGGCCTACAATGAGCAGTTCTTC
CDR3aa: CASSLAVEAYNEQFF

abundance: NA
v_gene: TRBV6-5
d_gene: NA
j_gene: TRBJ2-3
CDR3nt: TGTGCCAGCAGTTATCAAGGGGCTGGCACAGATACGCAGTATTTT
CDR3aa: CASSYQGAGTDTQYF

abundance: NA
v_gene: TRBV25-1
d_gene: NA
j_gene: TRBJ1-6
CDR3nt: TGTGCCAGCAGTGCCCCCCTCTATAATTCACCCCTCCACTTT
CDR3aa: CASSAPLYNSPLHF

abundance: few
v_gene: TRBV10-2
d_gene: TRBD1
j_gene: TRBJ1-6
CDR3nt: TGCGCCAGCAGTGAACAGGGGAATTGGGGATCACCCCTCCACTTT
CDR3aa: CASSEQGNWGSPLHF

abundance: NA
v_gene: TRBV9
d_gene: NA
j_gene: TRBJ2-6
CDR3nt: TGTGCCAGCAGCGCCTACAGGGCTGGGGCCAACGTCCTGACTTTC
CDR3aa: CASSAYRAGANVLTF